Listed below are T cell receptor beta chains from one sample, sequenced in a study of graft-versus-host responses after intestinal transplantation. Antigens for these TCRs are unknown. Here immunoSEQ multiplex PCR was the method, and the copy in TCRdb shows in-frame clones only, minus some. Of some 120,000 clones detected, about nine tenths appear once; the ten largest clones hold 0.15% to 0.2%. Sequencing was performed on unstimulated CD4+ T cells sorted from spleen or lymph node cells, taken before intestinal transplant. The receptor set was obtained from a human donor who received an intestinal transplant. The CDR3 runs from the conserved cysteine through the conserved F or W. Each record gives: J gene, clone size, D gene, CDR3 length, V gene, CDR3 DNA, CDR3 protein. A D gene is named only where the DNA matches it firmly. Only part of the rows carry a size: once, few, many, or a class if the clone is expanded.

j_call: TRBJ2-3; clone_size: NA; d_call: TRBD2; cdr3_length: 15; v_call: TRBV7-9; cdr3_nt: TGTGCCAGCAGCTTACTTAGCGGGGGCACAGATACGCAGTATTTT; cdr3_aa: CASSLLSGGTDTQYF
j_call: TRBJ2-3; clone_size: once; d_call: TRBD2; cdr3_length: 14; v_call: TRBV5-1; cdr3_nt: TGCGCCAGCTCCAGCGGGAGGGCCTCAGATACGCAGTATTTT; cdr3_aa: CASSSGRASDTQYF
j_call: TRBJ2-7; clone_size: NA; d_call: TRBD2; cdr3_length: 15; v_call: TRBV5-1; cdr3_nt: TGCGCCAGCAGCTCGGGACTAGCGGGAGGGTACGAGCAGTACTTC; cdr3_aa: CASSSGLAGGYEQYF
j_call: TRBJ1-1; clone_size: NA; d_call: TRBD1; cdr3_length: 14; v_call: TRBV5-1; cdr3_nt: TGCGCCAGCAGAAGGACAGGGGAAAGGGTCGAAGCTTTCTTT; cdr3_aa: CASRRTGERVEAFF
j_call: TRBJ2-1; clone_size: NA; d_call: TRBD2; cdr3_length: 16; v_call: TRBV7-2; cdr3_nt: TGTGCCAGCAGCAGGACTAGCGGGGGGTACTCTAATGAGCAGTTCTTC; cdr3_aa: CASSRTSGGYSNEQFF
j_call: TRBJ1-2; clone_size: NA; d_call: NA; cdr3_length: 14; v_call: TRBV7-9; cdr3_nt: TGTGCCAGCAGCTTAATGCCAGCTAACTATGGCTACACCTTC; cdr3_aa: CASSLMPANYGYTF
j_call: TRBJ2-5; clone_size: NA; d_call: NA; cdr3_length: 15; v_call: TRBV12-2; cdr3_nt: TGTGCAAGTCGCTTACAGCGGGAGCTACAAGAGACCCAGTACTTC; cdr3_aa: CASRLQRELQETQYF
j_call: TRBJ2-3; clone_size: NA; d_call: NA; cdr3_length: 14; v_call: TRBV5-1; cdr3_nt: TGCGCCAGCAGCCGGGACTCCGTCACAGATACGCAGTATTTT; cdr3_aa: CASSRDSVTDTQYF
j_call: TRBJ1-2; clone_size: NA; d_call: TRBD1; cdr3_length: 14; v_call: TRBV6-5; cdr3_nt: TGTGCCACCAATGGGGGACAGGGGAGGAACGGCTACACCTTC; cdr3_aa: CATNGGQGRNGYTF
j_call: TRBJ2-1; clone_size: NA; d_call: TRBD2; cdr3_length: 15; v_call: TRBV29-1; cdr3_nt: TGCAGCGTTAAACCTAGCGGGAGTGGACCAAGGGAGCAGTTCTTC; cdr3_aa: CSVKPSGSGPREQFF
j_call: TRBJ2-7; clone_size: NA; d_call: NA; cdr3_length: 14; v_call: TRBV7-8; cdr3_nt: TGTGCCAGCAGCTTACTGTCAGGATCCTACGAGCAGTACTTC; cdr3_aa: CASSLLSGSYEQYF
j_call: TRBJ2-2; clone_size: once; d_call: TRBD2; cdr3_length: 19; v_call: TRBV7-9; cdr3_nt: TGTGCCAGCAGCTTAGCGGTAAAGAAGGGACTAGCGGGTCCCGGGGAGCTGTTTTTT; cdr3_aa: CASSLAVKKGLAGPGELFF
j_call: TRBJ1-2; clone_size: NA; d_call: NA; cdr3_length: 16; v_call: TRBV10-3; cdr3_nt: TGTGCCATCAGTGAGTCGCACGGGTCCCTTAACTATGGCTACACCTTC; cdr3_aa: CAISESHGSLNYGYTF
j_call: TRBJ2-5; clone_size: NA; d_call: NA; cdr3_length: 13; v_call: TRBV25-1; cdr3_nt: TGTGCCAGCAGGGACAGCGTTAAAGAGACCCAGTACTTC; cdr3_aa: CASRDSVKETQYF
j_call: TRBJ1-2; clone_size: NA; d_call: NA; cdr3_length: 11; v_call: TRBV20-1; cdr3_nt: TGCAGTGCTAGCGGCGGGCTTGGCTACACCTTC; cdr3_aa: CSASGGLGYTF
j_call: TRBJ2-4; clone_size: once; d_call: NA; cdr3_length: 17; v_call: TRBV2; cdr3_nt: TGTGCCAGCAGTGTGCGCAGGCAGGCTTTGGCCAAAAACATTCAGTACTTC; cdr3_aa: CASSVRRQALAKNIQYF
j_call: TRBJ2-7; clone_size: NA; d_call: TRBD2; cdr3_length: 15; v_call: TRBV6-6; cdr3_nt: TGTGCCAGCAGTTCCCCTACTAGCGCATCCTACGAGCAGTACTTC; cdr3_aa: CASSSPTSASYEQYF
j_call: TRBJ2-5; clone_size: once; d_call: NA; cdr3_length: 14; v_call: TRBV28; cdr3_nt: TGTGCCAGCACTATGGGGGGTCTTCAAGAGACCCAGTACTTC; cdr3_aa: CASTMGGLQETQYF
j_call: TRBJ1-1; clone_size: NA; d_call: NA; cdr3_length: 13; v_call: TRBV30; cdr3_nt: TGTGCCTGGAGTAGGGGAATGAACACTGAAGCTTTCTTT; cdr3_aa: CAWSRGMNTEAFF
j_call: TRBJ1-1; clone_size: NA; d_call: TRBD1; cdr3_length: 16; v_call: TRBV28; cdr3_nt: TGTGCCAGCAGTGTACAGACAGGGGCTATAGGCACTGAAGCTTTCTTT; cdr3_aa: CASSVQTGAIGTEAFF
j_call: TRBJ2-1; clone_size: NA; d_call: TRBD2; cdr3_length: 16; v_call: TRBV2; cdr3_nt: TGTGCCAGCAGAGAGATAGCGGGAGGGCCTTACAATGAGCAGTTCTTC; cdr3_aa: CASREIAGGPYNEQFF
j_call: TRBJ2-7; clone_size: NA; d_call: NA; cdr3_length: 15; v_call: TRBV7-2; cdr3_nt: TGTGCCAGCAGCCCCCCGCGGTTAAATTCCTACGAGCAGTACTTC; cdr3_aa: CASSPPRLNSYEQYF
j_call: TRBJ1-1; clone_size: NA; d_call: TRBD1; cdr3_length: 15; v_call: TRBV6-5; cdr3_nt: TGTGCCAGCAGAAAAGGGGCCTTGACAGTCACAGAGGGGGCATTT; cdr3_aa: CASRKGALTVTEGAF
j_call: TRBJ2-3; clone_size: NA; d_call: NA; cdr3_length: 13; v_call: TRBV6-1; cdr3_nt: TGTGCCAGCAGTGGGGGACTCTCAGATACGCAGTATTTT; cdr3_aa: CASSGGLSDTQYF
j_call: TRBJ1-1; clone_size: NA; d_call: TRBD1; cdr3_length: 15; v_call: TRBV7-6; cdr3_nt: TGTGCCAGCAGCAAAACAGGGGTTCGGCCCACTGAAGCTTTCTTT; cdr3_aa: CASSKTGVRPTEAFF
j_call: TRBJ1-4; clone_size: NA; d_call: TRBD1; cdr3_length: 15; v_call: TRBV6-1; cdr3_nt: TGTGCCAGCGTACAAACAGGGGGAAGAAATGAAAAACTGTTTTTT; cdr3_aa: CASVQTGGRNEKLFF
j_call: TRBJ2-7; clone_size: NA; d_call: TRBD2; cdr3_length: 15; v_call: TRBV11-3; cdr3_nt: TGTGCCAGCAGCCCCGAGCGGGAGACAGCCTACGAGCAGTACTTC; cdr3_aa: CASSPERETAYEQYF
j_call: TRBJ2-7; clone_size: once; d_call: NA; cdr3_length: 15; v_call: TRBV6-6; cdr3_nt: TGTGCCAGCAGTTACAGACTGGACACCAAGAACGAGCAGTACTTC; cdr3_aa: CASSYRLDTKNEQYF
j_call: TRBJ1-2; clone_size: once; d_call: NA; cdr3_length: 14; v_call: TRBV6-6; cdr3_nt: TGTGCCAGCACCGAAGACAGGCCCCTCTATGGCTACACCTTC; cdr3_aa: CASTEDRPLYGYTF
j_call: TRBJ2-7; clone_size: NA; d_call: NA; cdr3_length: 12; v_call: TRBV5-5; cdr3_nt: TGTGCCAGCAGCTTATCTCTGAGGGAGCAGTACTTC; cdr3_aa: CASSLSLREQYF
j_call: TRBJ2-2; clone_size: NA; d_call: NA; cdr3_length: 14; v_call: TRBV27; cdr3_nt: TGTGCCAGCAGGCTCAGGGGATGGACCGGGGAGCTGTTTTTT; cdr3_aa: CASRLRGWTGELFF
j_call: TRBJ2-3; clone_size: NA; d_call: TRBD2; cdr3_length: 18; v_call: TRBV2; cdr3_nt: TGTGCCAGCAGAGGACTAGCGGGAATACTTCTCCGCACAGATACGCAGTATTTT; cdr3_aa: CASRGLAGILLRTDTQYF
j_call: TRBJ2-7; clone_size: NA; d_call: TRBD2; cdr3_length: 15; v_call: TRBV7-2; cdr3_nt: TGTGCCAGCAGCTTAGTAGCGGGGGGGCTATACGAGCAGTACTTC; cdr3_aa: CASSLVAGGLYEQYF
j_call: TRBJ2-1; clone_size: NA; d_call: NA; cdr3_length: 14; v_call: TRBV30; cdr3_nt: TGTGCCTGGAGCGCCAGTAGAACTACAAATGAGCAGTTCTTC; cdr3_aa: CAWSASRTTNEQFF
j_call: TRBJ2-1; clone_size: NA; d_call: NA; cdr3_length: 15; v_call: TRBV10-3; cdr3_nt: TGTGCCATCAGTGACCGCGGGGCCTCATACAATGAGCAGTTCTTC; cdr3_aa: CAISDRGASYNEQFF
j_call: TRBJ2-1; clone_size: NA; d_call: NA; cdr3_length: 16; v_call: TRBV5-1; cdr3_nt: TGCGCCAGCAGCTTGGCTTTGGGCAGCTCCTACAATGAGCAGTTCTTC; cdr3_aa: CASSLALGSSYNEQFF
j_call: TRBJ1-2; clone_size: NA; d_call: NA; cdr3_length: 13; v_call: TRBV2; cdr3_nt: TGTGCCAGCAGTTCGCAGTGGAGCTATGGCTACACCTTC; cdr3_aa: CASSSQWSYGYTF
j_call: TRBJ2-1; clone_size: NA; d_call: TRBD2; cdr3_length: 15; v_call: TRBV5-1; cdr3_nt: TGCGCCAGCAGCTTATCAACGGGAGGAGTGGGGGAGCAGTTCTTC; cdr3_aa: CASSLSTGGVGEQFF
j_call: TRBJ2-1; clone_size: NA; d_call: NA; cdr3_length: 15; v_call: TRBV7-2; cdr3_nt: TGTGCCAGCAGCTTAAGGGGGATTTCCTACAATGAGCAGTTCTTC; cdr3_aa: CASSLRGISYNEQFF
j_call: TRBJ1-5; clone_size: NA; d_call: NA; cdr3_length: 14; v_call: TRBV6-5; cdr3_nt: TGTGCCAGCCGGGTTTTGGGGCTTAATCAGCCCCAGCATTTT; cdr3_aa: CASRVLGLNQPQHF
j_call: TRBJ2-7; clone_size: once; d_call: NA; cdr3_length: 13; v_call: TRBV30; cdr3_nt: TGTGCCTGGAGCCTACCCCCGGCCTACGAGCAGTACTTC; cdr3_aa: CAWSLPPAYEQYF
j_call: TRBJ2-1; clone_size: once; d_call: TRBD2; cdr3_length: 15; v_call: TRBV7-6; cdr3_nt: TGTGCCAGCAGCCAATTAGCGGGAGGGCTCTATGAGCAGTTCTTC; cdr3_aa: CASSQLAGGLYEQFF
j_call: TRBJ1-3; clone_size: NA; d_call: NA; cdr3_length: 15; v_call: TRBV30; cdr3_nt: TGTGCATCGAACGAGCGGCCCCACTCTGGAAACACCATATATTTT; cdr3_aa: CASNERPHSGNTIYF
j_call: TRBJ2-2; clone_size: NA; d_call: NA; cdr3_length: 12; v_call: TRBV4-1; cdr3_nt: TGCGCCAGCAGCCAAGTCGCCGGGGAGCTGTTTTTT; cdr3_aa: CASSQVAGELFF
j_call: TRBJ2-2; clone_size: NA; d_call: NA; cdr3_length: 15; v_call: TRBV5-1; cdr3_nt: TGCGCCAGCAGCTGGGTAGCGGTGACGCCCGGGGAGCTGTTTTTT; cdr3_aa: CASSWVAVTPGELFF
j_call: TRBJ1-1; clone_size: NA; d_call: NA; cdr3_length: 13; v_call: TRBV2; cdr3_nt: TGTGCCAGCAGTGGAACAGGGCCTTCGGGAGCTTTCTTT; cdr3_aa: CASSGTGPSGAFF
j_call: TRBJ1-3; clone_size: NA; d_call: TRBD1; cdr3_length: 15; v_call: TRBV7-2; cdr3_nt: TGTGCCAGCAGCTCCAGGGGGAACTCTGGAAACACCATATATTTT; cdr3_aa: CASSSRGNSGNTIYF
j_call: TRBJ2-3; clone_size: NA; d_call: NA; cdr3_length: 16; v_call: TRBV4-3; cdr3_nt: TGCGCCAGCAGCCAAGCCCCGACAGGGACTACAGATACGCAGTATTTT; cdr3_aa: CASSQAPTGTTDTQYF
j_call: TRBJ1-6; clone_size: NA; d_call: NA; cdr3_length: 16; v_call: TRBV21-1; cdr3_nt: TGTGCCAGCAGCGCTCAGGGCCTTAAGGAGAATTCACCCCTCCACTTT; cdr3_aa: CASSAQGLKENSPLHF
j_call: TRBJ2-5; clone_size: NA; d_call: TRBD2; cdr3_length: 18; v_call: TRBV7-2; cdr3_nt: TGTGCCAGCAGCTTAGTGGGCGGGGGGTCCACAAAACAAGAGACCCAGTACTTC; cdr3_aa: CASSLVGGGSTKQETQYF
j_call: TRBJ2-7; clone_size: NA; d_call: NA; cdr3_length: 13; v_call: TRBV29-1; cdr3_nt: TGCAGCGTATTCCTCGGTCCGCCATACGAGCAGTACTTC; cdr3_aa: CSVFLGPPYEQYF
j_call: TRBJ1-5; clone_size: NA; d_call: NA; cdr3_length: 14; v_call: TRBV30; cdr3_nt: TGTGCCTGGAGTGAAGGCAGACTCAATCAGCCCCAGCATTTT; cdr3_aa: CAWSEGRLNQPQHF
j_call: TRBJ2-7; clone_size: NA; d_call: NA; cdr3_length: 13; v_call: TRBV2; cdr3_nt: TGTGCCAGCAGTGAAGGGCCCACGGGGGAGCAGTACTTC; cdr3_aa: CASSEGPTGEQYF
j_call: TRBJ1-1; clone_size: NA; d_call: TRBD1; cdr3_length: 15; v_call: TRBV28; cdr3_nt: TGTGCCAGCAGTCCCACCGGGACAGGTACTATTGAAGCTTTCTTT; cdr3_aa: CASSPTGTGTIEAFF
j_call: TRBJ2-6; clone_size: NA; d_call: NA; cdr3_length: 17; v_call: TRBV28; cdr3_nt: TGTGCCAGCAGTGCCACCCGGGGAGGCTCTGGGGCCAACGTCCTGACTTTC; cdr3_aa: CASSATRGGSGANVLTF